These 9 T cell receptor beta chains share one sample of origin, sequenced in a study of cytomegalovirus exposure and HLA in healthy donors. This PCR relied on a set of 60 Vbeta primers and 13 Jbeta primers. Measured with immunoSEQ multiplex PCR; TCRdb has only the in-frame clones, and not every one. The sample has 55,000 or so clones, approximately 80% seen once. The sample taken for sequencing was PBMCs. The source is a man aged 45 to 65 in good health and CMV-seronegative.

There are a few counts of this clone. The gene calls are TRBV6-5 and TRBJ2-2; 8 positions agree with TRBD1. J lost 0 bases, V lost 6 bases, and 3 bases had no gene match. The CDR3 sequence is 15 residues long. Looked up from germline, CDR1 is MNHEY and CDR2 is SVGAGI. The CDR3 sequence is CASSQGQANTGELFF. The CDR3, as DNA: TGTGCCAGCAGCCAGGGACAGGCGAACACCGGGGAGCTGTTTTTT.

This clone appeared a few times. J is TRBJ1-1 and V is TRBV23-1, with TRBD1 identical over 10 bases. TRBV23-1 counts as an open reading frame of uncertain function. The CDR3 has 16 residues. Losses at the gene ends were 9 bases for V and 0 bases for J; bases not matched to a gene: 10. CDR3 in DNA: TGCGCCAGGAGTTGGACAGGGGGTCCTATGAACACTGAAGCTTTCTTT. Translation gives CARSWTGGPMNTEAFF.

The V gene is TRBV6-1, the J gene TRBJ2-3; TRBD2 aligns across 9 bases. This CDR3 is 14 amino acids long. Germline V gives CDR1 MNHNS, CDR2 SASEGT. V dropped 6 bases and J dropped 3; count of bases not matched to a gene: 4. The chain's CDR3 is CASRIAGATDTQYF. CDR3 sequence (DNA): TGTGCCAGCAGAATAGCGGGGGCTACAGATACGCAGTATTTT.

The chain combines TRBV11-3 with TRBJ1-1; 7 bases are shared with TRBD1. V shed 3 bases and J 5 bases; nucleotides not matched to a gene: 3. The CDR3 contains 13 residues. The germline CDR1 and CDR2 sequences are SGHNT and YENEEA. CDR3 loop: CASSFRGETEAFF. DNA for the CDR3: TGTGCCAGCAGCTTCAGGGGGGAGACTGAAGCTTTCTTT.

CDR3 sequence reads: CASSLTMGGNTEAFF. The CDR3 DNA sequence: TGTGCCAGCAGCTTAACTATGGGGGGAAACACTGAAGCTTTCTTT. The rearrangement links TRBV7-9 to TRBJ1-1, with D perhaps matching TRBD1 (5 bases). The CDR3 extends over 15 amino acids. Germline V gives CDR1 SEHNR, CDR2 FQNEAQ (reference sequence). Trimming removed 2 bases at V and 2 bases at J, with 12 bases between.

This chain links TRBV27 with TRBJ1-5; D gene ambiguous. This CDR3 is built from 13 residues. V was shortened by 6 bases and J by 4 bases, with 10 bases between the two germline ends. Per the germline V gene, CDR1 is MNHEY and CDR2 is SMNVEV (reference sequence). CDR3: CASRSGPNQPQHF. For the CDR3, the DNA is TGTGCCAGCAGGTCTGGGCCGAATCAGCCCCAGCATTTT.

The chain combines TRBV30 with TRBJ2-7; 10 nucleotides match TRBD1. V shed 3 bases and J 6 bases; nucleotides not matched to a gene: 17. Germline CDR1 is GTSNPN and CDR2 is SVGIG (reference sequence). CDR3 length: 17 residues. As DNA, the CDR3 is TGTGCCTGGAGAGACACCCGGGACAGGGGCCGCCCTGGCGAGCAGTACTTC. Protein product: CAWRDTRDRGRPGEQYF.

V gene TRBV9 combines with J gene TRBJ2-3; 8 bases are shared with TRBD1. CDR3 size: 15 residues. Germline CDR1 is SGDLS and CDR2 is YYNGEE. V lost 4 bases and J lost 4; bases outside the gene matches: 8. The CDR3 region is CASSPWQGASDTQYF. CDR3 nucleotide sequence: TGTGCCAGCAGCCCCTGGCAGGGGGCGTCAGATACGCAGTATTTT.

The rearrangement links TRBV6-1 to TRBJ2-2, with no clear D. Germline CDR1 MNHNS, CDR2 SASEGT. The CDR3 length is 18 residues. V was shortened by 2 bases and J by 7 bases, with 23 bases between the two germline ends. CDR3 sequence (DNA): TGTGCCAGCAGTGAACACCCCTTGCAGGCATCAGTCATCGGGGAGCTGTTTTTT. Translating gives CASSEHPLQASVIGELFF.